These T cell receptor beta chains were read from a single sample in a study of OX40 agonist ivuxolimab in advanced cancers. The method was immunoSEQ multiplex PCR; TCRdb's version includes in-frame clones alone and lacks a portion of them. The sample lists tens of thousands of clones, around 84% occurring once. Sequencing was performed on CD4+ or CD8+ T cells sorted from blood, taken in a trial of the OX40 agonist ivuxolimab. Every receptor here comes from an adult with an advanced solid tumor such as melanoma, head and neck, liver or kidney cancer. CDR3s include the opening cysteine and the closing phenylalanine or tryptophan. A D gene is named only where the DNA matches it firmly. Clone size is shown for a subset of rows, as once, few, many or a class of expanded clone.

CDR3 DNA: TGTGCCAGCAGTTACTCCGGGACAGGGGTGCACTATGGCTACACCTTC
CDR3 protein: CASSYSGTGVHYGYTF
J gene: TRBJ1-2
clone size: .
V gene: TRBV6-5
D gene: TRBD1

CDR3 DNA: TGTGCCAGTAAGGGGGACAGGGGACGGGAGCAGTACTTC
CDR3 protein: CASKGDRGREQYF
J gene: TRBJ2-7
clone size: .
V gene: TRBV19
D gene: TRBD1

CDR3 DNA: TGTGCCAGCAAAGCGGGGGGCAACACCGGGGAGCTGTTTTTT
CDR3 protein: CASKAGGNTGELFF
J gene: TRBJ2-2
clone size: .
V gene: TRBV6-5
D gene: TRBD2

CDR3 DNA: TGCGCCAGCAGCCCGGGACAGCTGAACACCGGGGAGCTGTTTTTT
CDR3 protein: CASSPGQLNTGELFF
J gene: TRBJ2-2
clone size: .
V gene: TRBV4-1
D gene: TRBD1

CDR3 DNA: TGTGCCAGCAGCCCCCGACAGGGACGGTATAATTCACCCCTCCACTTT
CDR3 protein: CASSPRQGRYNSPLHF
J gene: TRBJ1-6
clone size: .
V gene: TRBV9
D gene: TRBD1

CDR3 DNA: TGTGCCAGCAGTCTTAGCGGGGGGGCCCTAAAGGGTTACGAGCAGTACTTC
CDR3 protein: CASSLSGGALKGYEQYF
J gene: TRBJ2-7
clone size: .
V gene: TRBV28
D gene: TRBD2

CDR3 DNA: TGCGCCAGCAGCTCAATCCCGAGGGGGAATACGAACACTGAAGCTTTCTTT
CDR3 protein: CASSSIPRGNTNTEAFF
J gene: TRBJ1-1
clone size: .
V gene: TRBV5-1
D gene: .

CDR3 DNA: TGTGCCTGGACCCCAGGGGGCGGTCAGCCCCAGCATTTT
CDR3 protein: CAWTPGGGQPQHF
J gene: TRBJ1-5
clone size: .
V gene: TRBV30
D gene: TRBD1

CDR3 DNA: TGTGCCAGCAGCTTAACCCTAGGGACAGGCCATCGGGCACAAGAGACCCAGTACTTC
CDR3 protein: CASSLTLGTGHRAQETQYF
J gene: TRBJ2-5
clone size: .
V gene: TRBV7-9
D gene: TRBD1

CDR3 DNA: TGTGCTAGCAGCCTAGACAGGAACACTGAAGCTTTCTTT
CDR3 protein: CASSLDRNTEAFF
J gene: TRBJ1-1
clone size: .
V gene: TRBV7-7
D gene: .

CDR3 DNA: TGTGCCTGGAGTGAGGACAGGGCCAGGGGGGAAAAACTGTTTTTT
CDR3 protein: CAWSEDRARGEKLFF
J gene: TRBJ1-4
clone size: few
V gene: TRBV30
D gene: TRBD1

CDR3 DNA: TGTGCCAGCAGTGAAGCGGGCGGGGAACACAATGAGCAGTTCTTC
CDR3 protein: CASSEAGGEHNEQFF
J gene: TRBJ2-1
clone size: .
V gene: TRBV6-1
D gene: .

CDR3 DNA: TGTGCCAGCACCAGGGGACTAGCACAAGATACGCAGTATTTT
CDR3 protein: CASTRGLAQDTQYF
J gene: TRBJ2-3
clone size: .
V gene: TRBV6-5
D gene: TRBD2

CDR3 DNA: TGCGCCAGCAGCTTGAGAGCCGGGACTGCGGGGGCCAAAAACATTCAGTACTTC
CDR3 protein: CASSLRAGTAGAKNIQYF
J gene: TRBJ2-4
clone size: .
V gene: TRBV5-1
D gene: .

CDR3 DNA: TGCGCCAGCAGCTTGTACCCGGCGCTTACGAACACCGGGGAGCTGTTTTTT
CDR3 protein: CASSLYPALTNTGELFF
J gene: TRBJ2-2
clone size: .
V gene: TRBV5-1
D gene: .

CDR3 DNA: TGCGCCAGCAGCCAAGATTTGCCGGGGACTTACAGCTCTGGAAACACCATATATTTT
CDR3 protein: CASSQDLPGTYSSGNTIYF
J gene: TRBJ1-3
clone size: .
V gene: TRBV4-3
D gene: .

CDR3 DNA: TGTGCCAGCAGCCGCGTGGGCACCGGGGAGCTGTTTTTT
CDR3 protein: CASSRVGTGELFF
J gene: TRBJ2-2
clone size: .
V gene: TRBV7-3
D gene: .

CDR3 DNA: TGTGCCAGCAGCTTCCTTCAGGGGACTGAAGCTTTCTTT
CDR3 protein: CASSFLQGTEAFF
J gene: TRBJ1-1
clone size: .
V gene: TRBV11-2
D gene: .

CDR3 DNA: TGTGCCAGCAGCTTAAGCGGGAGCTACAATGAGCAGTTCTTC
CDR3 protein: CASSLSGSYNEQFF
J gene: TRBJ2-1
clone size: few
V gene: TRBV5-8
D gene: TRBD2

CDR3 DNA: TGCGCCAGCAGCCAAGATTCCGGGGCGCAACACATGGGGACCCAGTACTTC
CDR3 protein: CASSQDSGAQHMGTQYF
J gene: TRBJ2-5
clone size: .
V gene: TRBV4-1
D gene: .

CDR3 DNA: TGTGCCACCAGCAGAGACCCGGGAGCCGCTGAAGCTTTCTTT
CDR3 protein: CATSRDPGAAEAFF
J gene: TRBJ1-1
clone size: .
V gene: TRBV15
D gene: .

CDR3 DNA: TGTGCCAGCAGCTTAAGGAGCTCCACAGATACGCAGTATTTT
CDR3 protein: CASSLRSSTDTQYF
J gene: TRBJ2-3
clone size: .
V gene: TRBV7-2
D gene: .

CDR3 DNA: TGTGCCAGCAGTTTTGGAAGGAGAGCGAACACCGGGGAGCTGTTTTTT
CDR3 protein: CASSFGRRANTGELFF
J gene: TRBJ2-2
clone size: .
V gene: TRBV11-2
D gene: .

CDR3 DNA: TGTGCCAGCAACAACCCTGGGGCCAACGTCCTGACTTTC
CDR3 protein: CASNNPGANVLTF
J gene: TRBJ2-6
clone size: few
V gene: TRBV28
D gene: .

CDR3 DNA: TGTGCCAGCAGCTTAGCAACGGGGCCCGCTCGGGCTTTCTTT
CDR3 protein: CASSLATGPARAFF
J gene: TRBJ1-1
clone size: .
V gene: TRBV7-3
D gene: .

CDR3 DNA: TGTGCCAGCAGCTTAGTCGGGACTAGCAAGACATTC
CDR3 protein: CASSLVGTSKTF
J gene: TRBJ2-7
clone size: once
V gene: TRBV7-2
D gene: TRBD2

CDR3 DNA: TGTGCCAGCAGCTTAAGAAGGGAAGGACTGGGGGAGCAGTACTTC
CDR3 protein: CASSLRREGLGEQYF
J gene: TRBJ2-7
clone size: few
V gene: TRBV7-2
D gene: .

CDR3 DNA: TGTGCCAGCAGTCCAGGGCGTTGGAATCAGCCCCAGCATTTT
CDR3 protein: CASSPGRWNQPQHF
J gene: TRBJ1-5
clone size: .
V gene: TRBV28
D gene: .

CDR3 DNA: TGCGCCAGCAGCCAAGGTGCAAGGGGCCCCAGGGCCGGGGAGCTGTTTTTT
CDR3 protein: CASSQGARGPRAGELFF
J gene: TRBJ2-2
clone size: .
V gene: TRBV4-1
D gene: .

CDR3 DNA: TGTGCCAGCAGTTTGGCCAGGGCCGAGCAGTACTTC
CDR3 protein: CASSLARAEQYF
J gene: TRBJ2-7
clone size: .
V gene: TRBV28
D gene: .

CDR3 DNA: TGTGCCAGCAGTTTAGGACTAGCGACGCGGGGTACGCAGTATTTT
CDR3 protein: CASSLGLATRGTQYF
J gene: TRBJ2-3
clone size: .
V gene: TRBV27
D gene: TRBD2